This T cell receptor (beta chain) was profiled in a study of T cell repertoires in cytomegalovirus infection. TCRdb recomputed calls from the reads with MiXCR, one row per CDR3 protein. The repertoire holds around 300,000 distinct CDR3 sequences, with roughly 26% as singletons. Germline lookup yields CDR1 MDHEN and CDR2 SYDVKM. The CDR3 length is 12 residues. Trimming stripped 2 bases from V and 7 bases from J, with 9 bases between. This receptor was obtained from a human donor in good health (CMV status not recorded). Some clones in this sample may be carry-over from other donors' samples. The V call is TRBV28, the J call TRBJ2-7; D is uncertain. Specimen: PBMCs. The CDR3 bases are TGTGCCAGCAGTTTACCCTCGAGTGAGCAGTACTTC. It specifies CASSLPSSEQYF.